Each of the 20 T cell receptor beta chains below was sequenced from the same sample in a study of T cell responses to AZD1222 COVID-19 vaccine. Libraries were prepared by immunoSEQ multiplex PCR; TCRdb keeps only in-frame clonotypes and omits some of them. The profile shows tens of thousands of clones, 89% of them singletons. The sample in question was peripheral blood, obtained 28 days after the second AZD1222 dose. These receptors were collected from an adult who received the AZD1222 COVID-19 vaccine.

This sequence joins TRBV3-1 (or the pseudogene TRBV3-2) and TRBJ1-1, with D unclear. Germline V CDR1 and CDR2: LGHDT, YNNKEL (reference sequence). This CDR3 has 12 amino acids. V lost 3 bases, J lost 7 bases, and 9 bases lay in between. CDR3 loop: CASSQGRNEAFF. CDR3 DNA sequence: TGTGCCAGCAGCCAGGGCCGGAATGAAGCTTTCTTT.

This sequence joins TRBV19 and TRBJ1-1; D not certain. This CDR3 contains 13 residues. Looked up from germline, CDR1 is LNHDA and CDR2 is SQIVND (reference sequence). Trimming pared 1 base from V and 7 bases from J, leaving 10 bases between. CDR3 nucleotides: TGTGCCAGTAGTATAGGGCAGGACCGTGAAGCTTTCTTT. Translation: CASSIGQDREAFF.

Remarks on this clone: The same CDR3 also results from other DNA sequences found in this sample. Written as DNA, the CDR3 is TGCGCCAGCAGCTTCGCCGGAGAGACCCAGTACTTC. It specifies CASSFAGETQYF. The V and J genes are TRBV5-1 and TRBJ2-5, with D hard to call. The CDR3 runs to 12 residues. Trimming cost V 2 bases and J 4 bases, with 6 bases left between them. Germline CDR1 SGHRS, CDR2 YFSETQ.

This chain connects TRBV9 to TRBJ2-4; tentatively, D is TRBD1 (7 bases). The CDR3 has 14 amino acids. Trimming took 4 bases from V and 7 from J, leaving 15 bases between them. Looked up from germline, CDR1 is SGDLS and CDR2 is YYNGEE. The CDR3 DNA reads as TGTGCCAGCAGCTACGGACAGGAGGGTAACATTCAGTACTTC. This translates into CASSYGQEGNIQYF.

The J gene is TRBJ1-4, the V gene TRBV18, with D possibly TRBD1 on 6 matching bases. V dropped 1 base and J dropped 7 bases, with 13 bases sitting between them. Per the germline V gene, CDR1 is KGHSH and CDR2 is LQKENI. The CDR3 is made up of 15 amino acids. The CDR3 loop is CASSPLEGGGEKLFF. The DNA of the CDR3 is TGTGCCAGCTCACCACTCGAGGGGGGTGGTGAAAAACTGTTTTTT.

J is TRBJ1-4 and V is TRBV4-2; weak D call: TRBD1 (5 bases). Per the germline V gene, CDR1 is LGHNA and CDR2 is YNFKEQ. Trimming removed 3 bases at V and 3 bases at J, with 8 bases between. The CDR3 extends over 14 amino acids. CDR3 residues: CASSQGQPNEKLFF. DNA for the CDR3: TGTGCCAGCAGCCAGGGGCAGCCTAATGAAAAACTGTTTTTT.

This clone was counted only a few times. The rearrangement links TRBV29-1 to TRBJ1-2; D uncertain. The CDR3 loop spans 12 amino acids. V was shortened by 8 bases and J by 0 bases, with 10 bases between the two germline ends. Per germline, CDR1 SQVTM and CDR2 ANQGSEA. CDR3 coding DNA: TGCAGCTCCCGAGACACTAACTATGGCTACACCTTC. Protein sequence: CSSRDTNYGYTF.

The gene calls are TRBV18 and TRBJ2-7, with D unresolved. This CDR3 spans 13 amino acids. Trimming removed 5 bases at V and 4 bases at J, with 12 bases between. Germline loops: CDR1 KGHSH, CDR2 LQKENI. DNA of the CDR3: TGTGCCAGCTCATCCGAGTGGGGTTACGAGCAGTACGTC. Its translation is CASSSEWGYEQYV.

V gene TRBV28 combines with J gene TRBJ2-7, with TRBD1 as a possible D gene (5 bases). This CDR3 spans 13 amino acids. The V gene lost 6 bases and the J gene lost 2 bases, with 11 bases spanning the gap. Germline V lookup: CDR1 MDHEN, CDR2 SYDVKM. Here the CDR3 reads CASSLQGPYEQYV. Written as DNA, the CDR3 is TGTGCCAGCAGCCTCCAGGGCCCCTACGAGCAGTACGTC.

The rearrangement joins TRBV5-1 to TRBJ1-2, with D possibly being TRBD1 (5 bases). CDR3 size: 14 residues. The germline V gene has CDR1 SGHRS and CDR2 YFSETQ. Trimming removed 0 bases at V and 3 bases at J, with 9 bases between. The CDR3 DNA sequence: TGCGCCAGCAGCTTGGGACAGTATCACTATGGCTACACCTTC. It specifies CASSLGQYHYGYTF. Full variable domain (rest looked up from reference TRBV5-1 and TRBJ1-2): KAGVTQTPRYLIKTRGQQVTLSCSPISGHRSVSWYQQTPGQGLQFLFEYFSETQRNKGNFPGRFSGRQFSNSRSEMNVSTLELGDSALYLCASSLGQYHYGYTFGSGTRLTVV.

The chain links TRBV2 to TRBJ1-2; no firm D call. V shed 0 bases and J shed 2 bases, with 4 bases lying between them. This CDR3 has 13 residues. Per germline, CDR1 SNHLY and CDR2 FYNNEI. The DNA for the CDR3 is TGTGCCAGCAGTGAAGCGGGGAACTATGGCTACACCTTC. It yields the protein CASSEAGNYGYTF.

The CDR3 DNA follows: TGTGCCAGCAGTTCCCTGACAGGGGGAAAGGGCTACACCTTC. This codes for CASSSLTGGKGYTF. This chain connects TRBV6-5 to TRBJ1-2; 9 positions agree with TRBD1. This CDR3 contains 14 residues. CDR1 and CDR2 (germline): MNHEY, SVGAGI. With 4 bases clipped from V and 8 bases from J, the junction kept 8 bases outside the gene matches.

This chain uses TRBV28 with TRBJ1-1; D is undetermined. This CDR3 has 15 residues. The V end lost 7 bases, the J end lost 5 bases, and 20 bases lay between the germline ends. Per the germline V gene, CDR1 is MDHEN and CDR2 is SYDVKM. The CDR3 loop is CASIRSRGIGTEAFF. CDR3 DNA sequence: TGTGCCAGCATCCGATCGAGAGGGATAGGAACTGAAGCTTTCTTT.

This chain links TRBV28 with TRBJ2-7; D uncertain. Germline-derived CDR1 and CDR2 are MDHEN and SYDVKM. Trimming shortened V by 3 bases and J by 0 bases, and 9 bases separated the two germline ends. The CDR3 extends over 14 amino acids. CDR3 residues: CASSLVSASYEQYV. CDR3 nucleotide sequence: TGTGCCAGCAGTTTGGTAAGCGCCTCCTACGAGCAGTACGTC.

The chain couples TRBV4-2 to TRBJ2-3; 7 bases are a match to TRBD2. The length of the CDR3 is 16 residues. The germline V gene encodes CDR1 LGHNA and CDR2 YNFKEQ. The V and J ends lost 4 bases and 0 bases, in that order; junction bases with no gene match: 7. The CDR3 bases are TGTGCCAGCAGCCCCCTGGCGGGGGTAAGCACAGATACGCAGTATTTT. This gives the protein CASSPLAGVSTDTQYF.

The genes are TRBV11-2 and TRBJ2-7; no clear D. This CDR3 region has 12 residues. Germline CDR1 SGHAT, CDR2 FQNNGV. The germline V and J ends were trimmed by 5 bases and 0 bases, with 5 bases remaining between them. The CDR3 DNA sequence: TGTGCCAGCAGCCTCCGCTCCTACGAGCAGTACTTC. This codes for CASSLRSYEQYF. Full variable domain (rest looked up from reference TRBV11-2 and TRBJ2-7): EAGVAQSPRYKIIEKRQSVAFWCNPISGHATLYWYQQILGQGPKLLIQFQNNGVVDDSQLPKDRFSAERLKGVDSTLKIQPAKLEDSAVYLCASSLRSYEQYFGPGTRLTVT.

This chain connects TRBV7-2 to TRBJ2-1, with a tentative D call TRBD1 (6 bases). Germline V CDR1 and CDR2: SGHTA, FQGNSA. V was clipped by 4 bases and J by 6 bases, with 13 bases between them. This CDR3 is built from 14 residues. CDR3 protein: CASSSARGSNEQFF. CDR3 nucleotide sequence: TGTGCCAGCAGCTCCGCCAGGGGCTCCAATGAGCAGTTCTTC.

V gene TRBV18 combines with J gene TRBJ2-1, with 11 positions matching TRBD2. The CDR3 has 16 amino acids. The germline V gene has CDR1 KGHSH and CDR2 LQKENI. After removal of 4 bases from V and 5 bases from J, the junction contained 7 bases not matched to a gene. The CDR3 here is CASSQRLAGTHNEQFF. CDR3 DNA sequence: TGTGCCAGCTCACAAAGACTAGCGGGGACTCACAATGAGCAGTTCTTC.

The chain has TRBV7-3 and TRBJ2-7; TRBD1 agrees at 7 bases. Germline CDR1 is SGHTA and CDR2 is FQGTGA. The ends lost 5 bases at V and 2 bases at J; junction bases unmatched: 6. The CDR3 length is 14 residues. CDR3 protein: CASSRTGTAYEQYF. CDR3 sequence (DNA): TGTGCCAGCAGCCGAACCGGGACAGCCTACGAGCAGTACTTC.

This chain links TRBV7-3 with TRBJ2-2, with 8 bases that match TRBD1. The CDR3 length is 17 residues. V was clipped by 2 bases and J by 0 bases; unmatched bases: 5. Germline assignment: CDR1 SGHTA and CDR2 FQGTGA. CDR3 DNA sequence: TGTGCCAGCAGCTTAGACCCGGACAGGGCGAACACCGGGGAGCTGTTTTTT. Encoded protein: CASSLDPDRANTGELFF.